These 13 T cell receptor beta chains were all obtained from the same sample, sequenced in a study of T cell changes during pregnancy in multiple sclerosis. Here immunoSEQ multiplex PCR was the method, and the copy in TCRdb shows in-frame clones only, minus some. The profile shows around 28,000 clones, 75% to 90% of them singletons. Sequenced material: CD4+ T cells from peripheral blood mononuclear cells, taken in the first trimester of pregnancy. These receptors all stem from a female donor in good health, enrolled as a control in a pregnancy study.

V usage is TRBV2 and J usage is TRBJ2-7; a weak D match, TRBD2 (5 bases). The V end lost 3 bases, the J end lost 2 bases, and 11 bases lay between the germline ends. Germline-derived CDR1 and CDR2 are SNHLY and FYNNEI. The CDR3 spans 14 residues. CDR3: CASSERVSPYEQYF. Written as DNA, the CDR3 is TGTGCCAGCAGTGAGAGGGTCTCTCCCTACGAGCAGTACTTC.

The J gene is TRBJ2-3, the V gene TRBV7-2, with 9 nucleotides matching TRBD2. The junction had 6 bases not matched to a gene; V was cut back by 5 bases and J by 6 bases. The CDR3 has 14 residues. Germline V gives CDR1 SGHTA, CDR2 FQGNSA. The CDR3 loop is CASSVGTSLDTQYF. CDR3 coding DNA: TGTGCCAGCAGCGTTGGGACTAGCCTGGATACGCAGTATTTT.

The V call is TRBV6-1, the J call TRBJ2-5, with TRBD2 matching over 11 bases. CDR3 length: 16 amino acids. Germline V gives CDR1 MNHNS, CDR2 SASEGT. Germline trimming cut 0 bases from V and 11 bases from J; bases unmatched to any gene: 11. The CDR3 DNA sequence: TGTGCCAGCAGTGAAGCACTGGCTAGCGGGGGGCGCGGGCAGTACTTC. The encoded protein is CASSEALASGGRGQYF.

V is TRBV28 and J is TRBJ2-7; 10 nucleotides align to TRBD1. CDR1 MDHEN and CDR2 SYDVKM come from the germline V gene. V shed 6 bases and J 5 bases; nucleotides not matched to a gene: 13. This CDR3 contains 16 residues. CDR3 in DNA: TGTGCCAGCAGGGACATGAGCTTGACAGGGGGCCACGAGCAGTACTTC. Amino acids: CASRDMSLTGGHEQYF.

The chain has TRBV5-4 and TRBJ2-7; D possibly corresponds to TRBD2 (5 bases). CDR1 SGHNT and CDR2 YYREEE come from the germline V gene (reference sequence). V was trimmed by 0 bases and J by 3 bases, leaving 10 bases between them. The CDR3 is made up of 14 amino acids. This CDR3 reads CASSLGGIGYEQYF. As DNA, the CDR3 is TGTGCCAGCAGCTTGGGAGGGATTGGCTACGAGCAGTACTTC.

The CDR3 DNA reads as TGTGCCAGCAGTTGGGGCAGGGGGATGTTCGGGGAGCTGTTTTTT. This gives the protein CASSWGRGMFGELFF. The rearrangement uses TRBV28 and TRBJ2-2; TRBD1 agrees at 7 bases. CDR3 length: 15 amino acids. V lost 4 bases, J lost 7 bases, and 9 bases stayed unmatched. Per the germline V gene, CDR1 is MDHEN and CDR2 is SYDVKM.

The CDR3 spells CASSFLTPGTSGTGELFF. The CDR3 nucleotides are TGTGCCAGCAGCTTTCTCACTCCCGGGACTAGCGGCACCGGGGAGCTGTTTTTT. The chain carries TRBV7-8 and TRBJ2-2, with 11 bases identical to TRBD2. CDR1 and CDR2 from the germline V gene are SGHVS and FQNEAQ. Unmatched junction bases numbered 10, after V lost 3 bases and J lost 4 bases. There are 18 residues in the CDR3.

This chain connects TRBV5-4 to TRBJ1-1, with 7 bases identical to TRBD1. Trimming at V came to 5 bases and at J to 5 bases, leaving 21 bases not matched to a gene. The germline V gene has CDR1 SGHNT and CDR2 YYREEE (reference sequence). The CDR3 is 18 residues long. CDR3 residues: CASSSNENVGQGGTEAFF. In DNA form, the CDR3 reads TGTGCCAGCAGTTCTAACGAAAATGTAGGGCAGGGGGGAACTGAAGCTTTCTTT.

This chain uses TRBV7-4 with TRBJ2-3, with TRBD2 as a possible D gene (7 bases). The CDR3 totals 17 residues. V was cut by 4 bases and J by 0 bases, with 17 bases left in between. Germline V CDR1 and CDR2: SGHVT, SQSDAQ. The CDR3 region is CASSSRRGGSSTDTQYF. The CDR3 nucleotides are TGTGCCAGCAGCTCGCGTAGGGGGGGTTCGAGCACAGATACGCAGTATTTT.

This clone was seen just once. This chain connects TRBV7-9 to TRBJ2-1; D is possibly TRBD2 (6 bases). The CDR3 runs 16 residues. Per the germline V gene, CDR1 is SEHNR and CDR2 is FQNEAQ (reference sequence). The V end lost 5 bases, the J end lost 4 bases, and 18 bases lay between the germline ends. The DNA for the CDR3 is TGTGCCAGCAGCGAGGTTACAGGAGGGAATTACAATGAGCAGTTCTTC. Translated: CASSEVTGGNYNEQFF.

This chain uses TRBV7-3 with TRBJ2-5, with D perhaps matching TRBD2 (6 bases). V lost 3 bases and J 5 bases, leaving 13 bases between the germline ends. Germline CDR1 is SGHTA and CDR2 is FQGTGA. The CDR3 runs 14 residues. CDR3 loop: CASSFTGAGETQYF. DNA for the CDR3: TGTGCCAGCAGCTTTACGGGAGCAGGGGAGACCCAGTACTTC.

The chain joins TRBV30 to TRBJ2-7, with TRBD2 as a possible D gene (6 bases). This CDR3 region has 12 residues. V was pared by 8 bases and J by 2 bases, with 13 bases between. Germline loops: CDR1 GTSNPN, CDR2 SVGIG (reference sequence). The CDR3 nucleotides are TGTGCCCAAGGGCGGGACGCCTACGAGCAGTACTTC. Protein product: CAQGRDAYEQYF.

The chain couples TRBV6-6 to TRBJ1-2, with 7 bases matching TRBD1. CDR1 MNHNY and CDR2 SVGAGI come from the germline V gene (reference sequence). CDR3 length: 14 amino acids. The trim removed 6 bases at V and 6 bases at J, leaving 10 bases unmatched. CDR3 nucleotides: TGTGCCAGCAGATACAACCAGGGGGGAGATGGCTACACCTTC. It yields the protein CASRYNQGGDGYTF.